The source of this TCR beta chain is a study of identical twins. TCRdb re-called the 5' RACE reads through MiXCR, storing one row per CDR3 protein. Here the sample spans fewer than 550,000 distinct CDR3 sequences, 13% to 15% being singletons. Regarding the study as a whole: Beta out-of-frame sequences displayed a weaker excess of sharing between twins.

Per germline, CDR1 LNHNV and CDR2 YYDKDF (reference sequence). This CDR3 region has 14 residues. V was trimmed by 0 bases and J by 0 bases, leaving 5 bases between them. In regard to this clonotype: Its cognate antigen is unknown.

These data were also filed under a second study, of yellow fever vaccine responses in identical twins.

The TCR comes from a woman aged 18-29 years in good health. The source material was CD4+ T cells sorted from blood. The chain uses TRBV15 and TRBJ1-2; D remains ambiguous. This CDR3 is CATSRDLANYGYTF. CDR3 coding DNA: TGTGCCACCAGCAGAGATCTGGCTAACTATGGCTACACCTTC.